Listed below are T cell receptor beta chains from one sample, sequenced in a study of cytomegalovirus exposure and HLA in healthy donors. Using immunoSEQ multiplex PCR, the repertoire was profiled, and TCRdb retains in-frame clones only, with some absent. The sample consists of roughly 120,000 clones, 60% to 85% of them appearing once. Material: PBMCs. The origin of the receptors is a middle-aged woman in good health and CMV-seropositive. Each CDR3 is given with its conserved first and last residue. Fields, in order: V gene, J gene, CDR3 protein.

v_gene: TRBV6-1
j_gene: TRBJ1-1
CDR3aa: CASSEPYTEAFF

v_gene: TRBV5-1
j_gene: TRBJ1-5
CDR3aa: CASSLGQASNQPQHF

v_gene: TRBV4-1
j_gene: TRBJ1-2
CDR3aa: CASSQDPGNGYTF

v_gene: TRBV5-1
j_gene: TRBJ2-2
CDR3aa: CASSLGQGPTGELFF

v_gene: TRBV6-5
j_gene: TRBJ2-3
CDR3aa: CASSYNSPTGTQYF

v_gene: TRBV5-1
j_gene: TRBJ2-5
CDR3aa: CACGRTGSQETQYF

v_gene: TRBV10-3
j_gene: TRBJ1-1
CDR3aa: CAIGTGGNEAFF

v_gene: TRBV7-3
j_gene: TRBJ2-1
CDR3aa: CASSATLGEQFF

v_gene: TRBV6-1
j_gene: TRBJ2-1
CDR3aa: CASSEFAGQGLYNEQFF

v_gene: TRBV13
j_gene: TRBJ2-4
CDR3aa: CASSLTGGLRENIQYF

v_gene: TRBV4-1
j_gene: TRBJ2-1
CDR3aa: CASSQGGLAGGKYNEQFF

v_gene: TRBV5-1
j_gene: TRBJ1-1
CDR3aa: CASSLEGRGTEAFF

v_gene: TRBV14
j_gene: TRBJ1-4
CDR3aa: CASSQDQGAGEKLFF

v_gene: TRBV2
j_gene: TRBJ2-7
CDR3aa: CASSEADRAPYF

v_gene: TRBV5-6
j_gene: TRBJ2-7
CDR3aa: CASSLGAGNGDEQYF

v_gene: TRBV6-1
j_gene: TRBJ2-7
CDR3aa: CASSGPREQYF

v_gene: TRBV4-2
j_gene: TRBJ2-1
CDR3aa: CASSQMGGARNSYNEQFF

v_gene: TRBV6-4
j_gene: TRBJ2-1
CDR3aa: CASSATSYNEQFF

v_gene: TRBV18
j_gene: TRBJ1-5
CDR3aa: CASSGGGSNQPQHF

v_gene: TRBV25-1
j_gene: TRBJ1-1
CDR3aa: CASSESGWTEAFF

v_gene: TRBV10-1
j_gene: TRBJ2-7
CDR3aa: CASSESNRAVQYF

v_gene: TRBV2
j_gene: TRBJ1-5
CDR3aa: CASSGLSNGNQPQHF

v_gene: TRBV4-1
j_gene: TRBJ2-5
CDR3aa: CASSRKSGGETQYF

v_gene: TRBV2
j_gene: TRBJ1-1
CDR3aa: CASSEQGESTEAFF

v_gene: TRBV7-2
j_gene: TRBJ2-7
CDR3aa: CASIGTSSGEQYF

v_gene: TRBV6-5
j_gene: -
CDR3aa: CATKQGSSYEQYF

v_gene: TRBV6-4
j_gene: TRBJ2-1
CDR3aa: CASSSQSGTHNEQFF

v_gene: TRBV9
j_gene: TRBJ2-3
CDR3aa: CASSEAGGRTDTQYF

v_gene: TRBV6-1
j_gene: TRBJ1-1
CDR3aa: CASSEGIYEAFF

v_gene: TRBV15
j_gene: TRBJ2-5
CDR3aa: CATSRPPGQGQETQYF

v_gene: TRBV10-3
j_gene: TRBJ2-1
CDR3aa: CAISESIVSRSGAYNEQFF

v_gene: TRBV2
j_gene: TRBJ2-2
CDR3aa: CASRKVAGETGELFF

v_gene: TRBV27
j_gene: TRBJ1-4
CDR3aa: CASKGRGHEKLFF

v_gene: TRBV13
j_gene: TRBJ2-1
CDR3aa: CASSEGEKRPDNEQFF

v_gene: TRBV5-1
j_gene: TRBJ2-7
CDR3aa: CASSLTEDREQYF

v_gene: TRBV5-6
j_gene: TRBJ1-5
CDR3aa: CASSGRPETGLAPQHF

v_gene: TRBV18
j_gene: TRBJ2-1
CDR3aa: CASSPLDRGDEQFF

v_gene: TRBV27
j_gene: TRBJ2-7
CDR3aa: CASHPGQGLYEQYF

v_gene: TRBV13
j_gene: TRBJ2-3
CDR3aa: CASSPSGDFGTDTQYF

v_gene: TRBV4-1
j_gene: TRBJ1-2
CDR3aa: CASSPLGSGGNYGYTF

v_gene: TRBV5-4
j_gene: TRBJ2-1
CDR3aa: CASSLDLDRDRGRGEQFF

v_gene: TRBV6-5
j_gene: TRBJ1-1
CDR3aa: CASRRQMNTEAFF

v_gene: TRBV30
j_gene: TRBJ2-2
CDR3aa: CAWSISGRNTGELFF

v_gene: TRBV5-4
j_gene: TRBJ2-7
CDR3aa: CASSLGAPFASGSYEQYF

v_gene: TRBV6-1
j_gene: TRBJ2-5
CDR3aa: CASTGLAGAFGTQYF

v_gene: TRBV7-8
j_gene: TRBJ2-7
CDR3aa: CASSLRRSEPTYEQYF

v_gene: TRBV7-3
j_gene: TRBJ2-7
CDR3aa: CASSPRHEQYF

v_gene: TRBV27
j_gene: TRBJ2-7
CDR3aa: CASSLSVTHNEQYF

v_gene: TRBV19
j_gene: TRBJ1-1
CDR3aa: CASKLVQRGTEAFF

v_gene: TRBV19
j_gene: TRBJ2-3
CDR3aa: CASSPTSGGHTQYF

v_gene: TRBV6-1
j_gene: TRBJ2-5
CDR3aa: CASSRTGAQETQYF

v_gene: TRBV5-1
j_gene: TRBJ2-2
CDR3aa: CASHGGGASGELFF

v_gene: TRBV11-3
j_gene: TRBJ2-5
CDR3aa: CASSLTSGRETQYF

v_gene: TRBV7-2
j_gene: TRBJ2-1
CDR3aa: CASRQEARGASTYNEQFF

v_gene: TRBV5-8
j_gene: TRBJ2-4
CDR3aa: CASSFQDRGWPKNIQYF

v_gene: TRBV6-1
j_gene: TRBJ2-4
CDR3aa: CASRSGGRGDIQYF

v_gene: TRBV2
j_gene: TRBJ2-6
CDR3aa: CATPPPGSMGANVLTF

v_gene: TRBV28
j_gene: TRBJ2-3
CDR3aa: CASSGAGGFTDTQYF

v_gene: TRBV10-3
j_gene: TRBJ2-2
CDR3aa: CAIRGASGKRNTGELFF

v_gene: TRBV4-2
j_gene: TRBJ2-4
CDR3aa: CASSRGLAVPANIQYF